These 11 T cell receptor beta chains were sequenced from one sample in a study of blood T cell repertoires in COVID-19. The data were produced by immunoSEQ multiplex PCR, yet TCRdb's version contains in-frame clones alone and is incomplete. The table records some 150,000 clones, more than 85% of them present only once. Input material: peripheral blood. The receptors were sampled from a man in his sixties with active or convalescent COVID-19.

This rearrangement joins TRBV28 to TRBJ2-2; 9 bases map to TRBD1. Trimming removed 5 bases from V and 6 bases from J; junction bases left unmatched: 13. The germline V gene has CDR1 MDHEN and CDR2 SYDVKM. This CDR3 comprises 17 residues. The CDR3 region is CASSPHQTGGFAGELFF. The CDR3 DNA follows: TGTGCCAGCAGTCCCCACCAGACAGGGGGGTTCGCCGGGGAGCTGTTTTTT.

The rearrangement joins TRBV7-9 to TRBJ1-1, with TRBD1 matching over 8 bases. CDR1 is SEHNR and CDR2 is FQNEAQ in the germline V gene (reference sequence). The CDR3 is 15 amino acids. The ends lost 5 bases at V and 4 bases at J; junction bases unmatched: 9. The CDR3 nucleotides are TGTGCCAGCAGCCCCAAGGACAGGGTAGGCACTGAAGCTTTCTTT. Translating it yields CASSPKDRVGTEAFF.

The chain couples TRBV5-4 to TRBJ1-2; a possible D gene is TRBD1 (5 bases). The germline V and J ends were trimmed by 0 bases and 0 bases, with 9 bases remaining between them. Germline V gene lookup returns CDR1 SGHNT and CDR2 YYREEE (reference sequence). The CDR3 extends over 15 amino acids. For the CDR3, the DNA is TGTGCCAGCAGCTTGGGCAGGGCCTCTAACTATGGCTACACCTTC. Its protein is CASSLGRASNYGYTF.

CDR3 DNA: TGCGCCAGCAGCCAAGGCGGGACAGGGGAACTGTTTTTT. Translation: CASSQGGTGELFF. This rearrangement joins TRBV4-3 to TRBJ1-4; 10 positions match TRBD1. The CDR3 contains 13 residues. Germline assignment: CDR1 LGHNA and CDR2 YSLEER. V lost 1 base and J lost 12; bases outside the gene matches: 2.

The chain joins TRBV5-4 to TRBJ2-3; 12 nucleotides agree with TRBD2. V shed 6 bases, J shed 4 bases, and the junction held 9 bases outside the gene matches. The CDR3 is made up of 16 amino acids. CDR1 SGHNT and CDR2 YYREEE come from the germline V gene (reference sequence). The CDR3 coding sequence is TGTGCCAGCAACCCACTAGCGGGGGGTCTGGCAGATACGCAGTATTTT. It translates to CASNPLAGGLADTQYF. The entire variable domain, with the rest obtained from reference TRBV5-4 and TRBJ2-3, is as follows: ETGVTQSPTHLIKTRGQQVTLRCSSQSGHNTVSWYQQALGQGPQFIFQYYREEENGRGNFPPRFSGLQFPNYSSELNVNALELDDSALYLCASNPLAGGLADTQYFGPGTRLTVL.

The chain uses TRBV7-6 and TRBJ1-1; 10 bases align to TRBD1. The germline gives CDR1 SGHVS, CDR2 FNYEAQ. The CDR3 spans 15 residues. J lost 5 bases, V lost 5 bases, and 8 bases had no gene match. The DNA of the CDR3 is TGTGCCAGCAGCCGACGACAGGGGGCGCTTACTGAAGCTTTCTTT. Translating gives CASSRRQGALTEAFF.

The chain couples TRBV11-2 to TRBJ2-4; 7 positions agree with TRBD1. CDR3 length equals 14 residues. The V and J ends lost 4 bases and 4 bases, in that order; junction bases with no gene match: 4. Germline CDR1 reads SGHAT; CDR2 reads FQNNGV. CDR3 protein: CASSSNRGKNIQYF. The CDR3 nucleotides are TGTGCCAGCAGCTCGAACAGGGGAAAAAACATTCAGTACTTC. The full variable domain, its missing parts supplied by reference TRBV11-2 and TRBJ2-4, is EAGVAQSPRYKIIEKRQSVAFWCNPISGHATLYWYQQILGQGPKLLIQFQNNGVVDDSQLPKDRFSAERLKGVDSTLKIQPAKLEDSAVYLCASSSNRGKNIQYFGAGTRLSVL.

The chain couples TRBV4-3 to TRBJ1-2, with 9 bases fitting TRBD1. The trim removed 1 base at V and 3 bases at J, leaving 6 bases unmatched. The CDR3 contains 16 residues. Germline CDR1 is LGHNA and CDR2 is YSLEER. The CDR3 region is CASSQVGTGGHYGYTF. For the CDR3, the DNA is TGCGCCAGCAGCCAAGTGGGAACAGGGGGCCACTATGGCTACACCTTC.

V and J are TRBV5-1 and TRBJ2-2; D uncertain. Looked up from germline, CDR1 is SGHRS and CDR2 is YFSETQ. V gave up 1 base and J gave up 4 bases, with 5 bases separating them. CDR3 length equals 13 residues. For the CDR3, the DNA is TGCGCCAGCAGCTTGTCGGGCACCGGGGAGCTGTTTTTT. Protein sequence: CASSLSGTGELFF.

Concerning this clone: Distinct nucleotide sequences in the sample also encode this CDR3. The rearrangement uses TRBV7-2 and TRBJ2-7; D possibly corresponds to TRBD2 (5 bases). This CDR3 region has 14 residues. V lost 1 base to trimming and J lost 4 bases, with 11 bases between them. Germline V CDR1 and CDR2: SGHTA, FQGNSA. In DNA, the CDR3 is TGTGCCAGCAGCTTAGGAACGGGAATTTACGAGCAGTACTTC. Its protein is CASSLGTGIYEQYF. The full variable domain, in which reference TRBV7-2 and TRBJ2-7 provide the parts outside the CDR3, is GAGVSQSPSNKVTEKGKDVELRCDPISGHTALYWYRQSLGQGLEFLIYFQGNSAPDKSGLPSDRFSAERTGGSVSTLTIQRTQQEDSAVYLCASSLGTGIYEQYFGPGTRLTVT.

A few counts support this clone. CDR3 residues: CASSVALADTGELFF. The CDR3 coding sequence is TGTGCCAGCAGCGTAGCCCTTGCGGACACCGGGGAGCTGTTTTTT. The rearrangement links TRBV9 to TRBJ2-2; D unresolved. This CDR3 has 15 amino acids. The germline V gene has CDR1 SGDLS and CDR2 YYNGEE. V was trimmed by 0 bases and J by 3 bases, leaving 9 bases between them.